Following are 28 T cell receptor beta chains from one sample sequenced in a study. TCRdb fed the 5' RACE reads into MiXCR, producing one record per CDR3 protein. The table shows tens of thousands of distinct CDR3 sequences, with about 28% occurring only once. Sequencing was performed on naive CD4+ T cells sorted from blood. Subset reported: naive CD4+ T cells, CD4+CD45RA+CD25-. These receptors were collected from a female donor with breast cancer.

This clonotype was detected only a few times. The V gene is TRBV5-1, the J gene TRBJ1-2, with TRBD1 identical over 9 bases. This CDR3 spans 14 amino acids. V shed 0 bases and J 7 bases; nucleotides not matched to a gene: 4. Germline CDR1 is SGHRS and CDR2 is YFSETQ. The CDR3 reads CASSLEGQGSGYTF. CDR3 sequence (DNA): TGCGCCAGCAGCTTGGAGGGACAGGGCTCTGGCTACACCTTC.

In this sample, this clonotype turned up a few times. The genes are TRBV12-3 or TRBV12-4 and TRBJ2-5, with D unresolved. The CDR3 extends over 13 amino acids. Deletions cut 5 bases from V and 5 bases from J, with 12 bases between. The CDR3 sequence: CASSRNRWETQYF. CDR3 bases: TGTGCCAGCAGTCGGAATAGGTGGGAGACCCAGTACTTC.

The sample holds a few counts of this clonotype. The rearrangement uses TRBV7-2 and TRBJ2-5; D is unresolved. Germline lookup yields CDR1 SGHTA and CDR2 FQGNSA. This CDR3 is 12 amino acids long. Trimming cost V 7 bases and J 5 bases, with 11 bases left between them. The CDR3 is CASTLLGETQYF. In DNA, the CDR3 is TGTGCCAGCACTTTACTCGGGGAGACCCAGTACTTC. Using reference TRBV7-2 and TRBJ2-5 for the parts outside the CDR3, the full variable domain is GAGVSQSPSNKVTEKGKDVELRCDPISGHTALYWYRQSLGQGLEFLIYFQGNSAPDKSGLPSDRFSAERTGGSVSTLTIQRTQQEDSAVYLCASTLLGETQYFGPGTRLLVL.

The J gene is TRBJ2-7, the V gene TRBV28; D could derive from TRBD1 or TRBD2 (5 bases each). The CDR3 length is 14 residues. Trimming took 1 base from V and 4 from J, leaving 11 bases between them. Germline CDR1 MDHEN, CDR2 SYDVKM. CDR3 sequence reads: CASSLSGPAYEQYF. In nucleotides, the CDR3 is TGTGCCAGCAGTTTATCGGGGCCTGCTTACGAGCAGTACTTC.

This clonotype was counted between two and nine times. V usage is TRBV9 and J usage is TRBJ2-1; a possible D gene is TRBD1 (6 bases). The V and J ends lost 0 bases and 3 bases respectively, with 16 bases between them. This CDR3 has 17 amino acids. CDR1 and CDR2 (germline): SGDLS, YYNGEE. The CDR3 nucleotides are TGTGCCAGCAGCGTAGAAGCTTCCAGGGGTAGCTACAATGAGCAGTTCTTC. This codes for CASSVEASRGSYNEQFF.

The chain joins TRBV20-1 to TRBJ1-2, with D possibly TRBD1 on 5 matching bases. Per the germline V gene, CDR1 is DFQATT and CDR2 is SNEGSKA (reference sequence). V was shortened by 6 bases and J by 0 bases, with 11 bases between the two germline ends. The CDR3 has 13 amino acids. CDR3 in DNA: TGCAGTGCCGTAGACAGAGCTAACTATGGCTACACCTTC. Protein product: CSAVDRANYGYTF.

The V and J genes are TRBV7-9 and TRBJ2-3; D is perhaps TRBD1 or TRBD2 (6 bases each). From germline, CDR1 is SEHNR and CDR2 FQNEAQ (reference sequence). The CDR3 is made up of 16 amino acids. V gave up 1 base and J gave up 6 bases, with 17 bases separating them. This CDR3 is CASSLGVPGARDTQYF. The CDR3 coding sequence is TGTGCCAGCAGCTTAGGGGTGCCGGGGGCGAGGGATACGCAGTATTTT.

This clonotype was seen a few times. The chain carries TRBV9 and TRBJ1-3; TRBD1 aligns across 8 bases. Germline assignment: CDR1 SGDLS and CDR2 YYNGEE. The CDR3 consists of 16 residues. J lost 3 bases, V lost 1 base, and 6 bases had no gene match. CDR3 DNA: TGTGCCAGCAGCGTAAGTGGACAGGGAAATGGAAACACCATATATTTT. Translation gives CASSVSGQGNGNTIYF.

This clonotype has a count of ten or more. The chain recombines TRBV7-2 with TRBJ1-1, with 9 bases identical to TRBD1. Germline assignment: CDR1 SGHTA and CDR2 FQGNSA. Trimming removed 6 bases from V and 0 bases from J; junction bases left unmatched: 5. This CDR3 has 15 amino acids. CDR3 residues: CASRPDRGMNTEAFF. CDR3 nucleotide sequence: TGTGCCAGCAGGCCCGACAGGGGGATGAACACTGAAGCTTTCTTT. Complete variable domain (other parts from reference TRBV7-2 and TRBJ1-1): GAGVSQSPSNKVTEKGKDVELRCDPISGHTALYWYRQSLGQGLEFLIYFQGNSAPDKSGLPSDRFSAERTGGSVSTLTIQRTQQEDSAVYLCASRPDRGMNTEAFFGQGTRLTVV.

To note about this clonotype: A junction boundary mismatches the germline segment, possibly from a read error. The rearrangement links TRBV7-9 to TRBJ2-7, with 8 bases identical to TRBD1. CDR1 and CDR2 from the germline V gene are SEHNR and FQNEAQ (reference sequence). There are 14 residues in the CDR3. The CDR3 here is CTSSQGATGYEQYF. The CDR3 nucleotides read TGTACCAGCAGCCAGGGGGCGACGGGCTACGAGCAGTACTTC.

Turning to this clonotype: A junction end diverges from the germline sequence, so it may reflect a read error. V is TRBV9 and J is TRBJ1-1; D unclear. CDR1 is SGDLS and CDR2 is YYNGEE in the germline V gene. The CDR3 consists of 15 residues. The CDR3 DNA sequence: TGTGCCAGCGGCGTAGGCGGTAACATGAACACTGAAGCTTTCTTT. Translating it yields CASGVGGNMNTEAFF.

The CDR3, as DNA: TGCAGCGGTACAGGGGGCAATACGCAGTATTTT. Translation gives CSGTGGNTQYF. The gene calls are TRBV29-1 and TRBJ2-3; 9 positions match TRBD1. The V and J ends lost 7 bases and 7 bases, in that order; junction bases with no gene match: 3. Germline CDR1 SQVTM, CDR2 ANQGSEA. The CDR3 has 11 amino acids.

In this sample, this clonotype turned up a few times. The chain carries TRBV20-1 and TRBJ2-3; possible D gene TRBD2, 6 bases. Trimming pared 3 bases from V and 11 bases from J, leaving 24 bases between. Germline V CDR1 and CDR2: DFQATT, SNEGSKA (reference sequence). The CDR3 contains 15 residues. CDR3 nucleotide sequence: TGCAGTGCTAGGGACCGACTAGAGACCGTATTGAAGCAGTATTTT. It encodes CSARDRLETVLKQYF.

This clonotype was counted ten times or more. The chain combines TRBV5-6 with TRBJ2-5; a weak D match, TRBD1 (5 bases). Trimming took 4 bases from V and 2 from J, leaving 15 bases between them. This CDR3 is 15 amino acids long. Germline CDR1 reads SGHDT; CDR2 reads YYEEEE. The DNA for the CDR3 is TGTGCCAGCAGCGATACAGGTAGTGGACAAGAGACCCAGTACTTC. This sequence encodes CASSDTGSGQETQYF.

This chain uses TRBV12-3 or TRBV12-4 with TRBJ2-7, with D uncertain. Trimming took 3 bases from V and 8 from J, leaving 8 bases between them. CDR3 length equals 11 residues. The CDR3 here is CASSFGPQQYF. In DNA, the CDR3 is TGTGCCAGCAGTTTTGGCCCCCAGCAGTACTTC.

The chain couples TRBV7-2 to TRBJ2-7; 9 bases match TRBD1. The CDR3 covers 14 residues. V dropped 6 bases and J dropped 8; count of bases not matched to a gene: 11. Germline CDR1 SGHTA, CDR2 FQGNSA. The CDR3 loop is CASSYPGTGYKQYF. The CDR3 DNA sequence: TGTGCCAGCAGTTACCCCGGGACAGGGTACAAGCAGTACTTC.

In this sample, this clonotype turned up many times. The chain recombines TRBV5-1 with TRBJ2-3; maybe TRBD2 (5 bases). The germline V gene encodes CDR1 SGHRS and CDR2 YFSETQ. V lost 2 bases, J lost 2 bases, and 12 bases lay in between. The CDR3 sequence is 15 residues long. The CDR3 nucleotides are TGCGCCAGCAGCTTTGTCCTAGCTCACACAGATACGCAGTATTTT. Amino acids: CASSFVLAHTDTQYF.

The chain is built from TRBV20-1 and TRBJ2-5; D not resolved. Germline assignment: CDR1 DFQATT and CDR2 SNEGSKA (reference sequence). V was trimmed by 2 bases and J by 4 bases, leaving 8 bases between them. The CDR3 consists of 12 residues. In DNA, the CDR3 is TGCAGTGCTAGATCCGGACGAGAGACCCAGTACTTC. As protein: CSARSGRETQYF.

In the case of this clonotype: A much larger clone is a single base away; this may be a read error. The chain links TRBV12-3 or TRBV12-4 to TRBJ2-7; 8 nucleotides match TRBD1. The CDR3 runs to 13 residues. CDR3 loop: CAGSPDRAYEQYF. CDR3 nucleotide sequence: TGTGCCGGCAGTCCGGACAGGGCCTACGAGCAGTACTTC.

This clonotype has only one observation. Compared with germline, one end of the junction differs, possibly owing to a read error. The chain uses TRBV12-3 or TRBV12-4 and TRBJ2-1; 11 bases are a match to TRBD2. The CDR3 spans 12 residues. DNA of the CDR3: TGTGCCAGCAGTCTAGCGGGAGGTGAGCAGTTCTTC. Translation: CASSLAGGEQFF.

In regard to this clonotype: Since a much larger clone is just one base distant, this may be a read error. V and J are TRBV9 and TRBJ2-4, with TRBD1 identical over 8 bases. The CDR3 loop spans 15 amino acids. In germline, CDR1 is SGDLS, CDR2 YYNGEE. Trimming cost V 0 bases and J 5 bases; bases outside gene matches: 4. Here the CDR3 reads CASSVDVDRENIQYF. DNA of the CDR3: TGTGCCAGCAGCGTAGATGTGGACAGGGAAAACATTCAGTACTTC.

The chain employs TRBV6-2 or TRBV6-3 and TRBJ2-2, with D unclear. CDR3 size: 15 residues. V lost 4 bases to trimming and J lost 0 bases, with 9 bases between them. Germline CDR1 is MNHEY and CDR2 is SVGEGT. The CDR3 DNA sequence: TGTGCCAGCAGTTCCCACACATCGAACACCGGGGAGCTGTTTTTT. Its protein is CASSSHTSNTGELFF.

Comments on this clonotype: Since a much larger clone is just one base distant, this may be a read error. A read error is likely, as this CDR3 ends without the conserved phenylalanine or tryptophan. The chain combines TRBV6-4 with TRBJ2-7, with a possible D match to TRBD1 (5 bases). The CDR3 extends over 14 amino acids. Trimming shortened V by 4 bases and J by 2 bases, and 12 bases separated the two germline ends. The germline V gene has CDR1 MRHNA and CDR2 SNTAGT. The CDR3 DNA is TGTGCCAGCAGTGTCCGGCAGGGTGCCTACGAGCAGTACATC. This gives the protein CASSVRQGAYEQYI.

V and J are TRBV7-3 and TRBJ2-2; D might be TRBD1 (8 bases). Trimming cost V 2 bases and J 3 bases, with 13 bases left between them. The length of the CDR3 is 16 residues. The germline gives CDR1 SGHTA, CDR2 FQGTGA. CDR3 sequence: CASSLLTGGDTGELFF. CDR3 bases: TGTGCCAGCAGCTTATTAACAGGGGGGGACACCGGGGAGCTGTTTTTT. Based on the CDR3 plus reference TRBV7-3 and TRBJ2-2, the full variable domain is GAGVSQTPSNKVTEKGKYVELRCDPISGHTALYWYRQSLGQGPEFLIYFQGTGAADDSGLPNDRFFAVRPEGSVSTLKIQRTERGDSAVYLCASSLLTGGDTGELFFGEGSRLTVL.

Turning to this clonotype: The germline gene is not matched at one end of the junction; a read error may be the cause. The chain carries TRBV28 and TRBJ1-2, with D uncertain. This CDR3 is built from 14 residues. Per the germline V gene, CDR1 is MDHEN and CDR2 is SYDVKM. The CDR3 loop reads CAGSFLQWNYGYTF. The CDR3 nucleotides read TGTGCCGGCAGTTTCCTCCAATGGAACTATGGCTACACCTTC.

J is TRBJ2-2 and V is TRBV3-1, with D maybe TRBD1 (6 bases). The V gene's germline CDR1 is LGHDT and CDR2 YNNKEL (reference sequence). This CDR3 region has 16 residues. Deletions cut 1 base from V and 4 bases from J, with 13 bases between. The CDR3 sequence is CASSQAWQGPTGELFF. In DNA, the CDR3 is TGTGCCAGCAGCCAAGCTTGGCAGGGGCCCACCGGGGAGCTGTTTTTT.

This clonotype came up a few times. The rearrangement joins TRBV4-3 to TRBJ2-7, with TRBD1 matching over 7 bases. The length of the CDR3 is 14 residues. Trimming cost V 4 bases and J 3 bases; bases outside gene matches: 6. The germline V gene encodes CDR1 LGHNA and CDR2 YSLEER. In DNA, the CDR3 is TGCGCCAGCAGCCCCCGACAGGGCAACTACGAGCAGTACTTC. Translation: CASSPRQGNYEQYF.

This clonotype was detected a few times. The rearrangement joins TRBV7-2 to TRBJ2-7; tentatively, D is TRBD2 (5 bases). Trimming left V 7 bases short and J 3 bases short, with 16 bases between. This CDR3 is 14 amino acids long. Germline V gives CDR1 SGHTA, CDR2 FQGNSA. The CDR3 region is CASTTSGRNYEQYF. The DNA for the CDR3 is TGTGCCAGCACCACCAGCGGAAGGAACTACGAGCAGTACTTC.